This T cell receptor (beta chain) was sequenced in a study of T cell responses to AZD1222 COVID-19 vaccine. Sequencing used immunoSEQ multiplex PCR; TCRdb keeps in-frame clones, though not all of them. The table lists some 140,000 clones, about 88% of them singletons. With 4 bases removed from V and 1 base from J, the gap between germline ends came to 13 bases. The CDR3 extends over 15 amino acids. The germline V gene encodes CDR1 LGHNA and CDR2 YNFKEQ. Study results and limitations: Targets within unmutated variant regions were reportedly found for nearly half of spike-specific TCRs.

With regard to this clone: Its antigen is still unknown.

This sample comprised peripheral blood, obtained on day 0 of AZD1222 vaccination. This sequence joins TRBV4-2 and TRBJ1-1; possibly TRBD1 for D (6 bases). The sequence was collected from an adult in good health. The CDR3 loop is CASSPTGTKNTEAFF. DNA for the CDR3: TGTGCCAGCAGCCCAACCGGGACAAAGAACACTGAAGCTTTCTTT.